The 21 T cell receptor beta chains reported below all come from one sample, sequenced in a study of blood T cell repertoires in COVID-19. Repertoires were generated with immunoSEQ multiplex PCR, while TCRdb's copy carries only in-frame clones and drops some. Here the sample spans 140,000 to 150,000 clones, approximately 90% being singletons. The sequenced sample was peripheral blood. These receptors came from a human donor in a cohort sampled during active COVID-19.

This rearrangement joins TRBV5-1 to TRBJ1-1, with a weak D call TRBD1 (5 bases). The CDR3 runs to 14 residues. Trimming took 6 bases from V and 6 from J, leaving 18 bases between them. Germline loops: CDR1 SGHRS, CDR2 YFSETQ. CDR3 bases: TGCGCCAGCAACGAAATACTTGGGGGGGCTGAAGCTTTCTTT. It is translated as CASNEILGGAEAFF.

In this sample, this clone turned up a few times. The V gene is TRBV27, the J gene TRBJ2-3, with 7 bases identical to TRBD1. The CDR3 length is 14 residues. The germline V gene encodes CDR1 MNHEY and CDR2 SMNVEV (reference sequence). The ends lost 5 bases at V and 4 bases at J; junction bases unmatched: 6. The CDR3 bases are TGTGCCAGCAGTGACCGACAGGGTGCAGATACGCAGTATTTT. Its protein is CASSDRQGADTQYF.

The J gene is TRBJ2-3, the V gene TRBV7-9; 12 bases map to TRBD1. The V gene end was trimmed by 4 bases and the J gene end by 9 bases; junction bases not matched to a gene: 8. The germline V gene has CDR1 SEHNR and CDR2 FQNEAQ (reference sequence). This CDR3 is 15 amino acids long. The CDR3 spells CASSWGTGGKETQYF. CDR3 DNA sequence: TGTGCCAGCAGCTGGGGGACAGGGGGCAAGGAGACGCAGTATTTT.

The chain uses TRBV29-1 and TRBJ1-1, with D unclear. Per the germline V gene, CDR1 is SQVTM and CDR2 is ANQGSEA. This CDR3 has 13 residues. V lost 5 bases to trimming and J lost 0 bases, with 10 bases between them. CDR3 region: CSVMGRMNTEAFF. CDR3 bases: TGCAGCGTTATGGGGAGGATGAACACTGAAGCTTTCTTT.

J is TRBJ1-1 and V is TRBV4-1; D is uncertain. The CDR3 consists of 15 residues. Germline V lookup: CDR1 MGHRA, CDR2 YSYEKL. V lost 3 bases to trimming and J lost 1 base, with 12 bases between them. CDR3 sequence (DNA): TGCGCCAGCAGCCAGTTTAAGGCAGGGAACACTGAAGCTTTCTTT. Its translation: CASSQFKAGNTEAFF.

The rearrangement uses TRBV19 and TRBJ2-7, with TRBD2 identical over 9 bases. This CDR3 is built from 15 residues. J gave up 4 bases and V 1 base, and 5 bases lay outside the gene matches. The germline gives CDR1 LNHDA, CDR2 SQIVND (reference sequence). CDR3: CASSIVERGVYEQYF. In DNA form, the CDR3 reads TGTGCCAGTAGTATAGTTGAGCGGGGGGTTTACGAGCAGTACTTC.

The chain employs TRBV19 and TRBJ2-1, with TRBD1 as a possible D gene (5 bases). There are 13 residues in the CDR3. V gave up 6 bases and J gave up 4 bases, with 10 bases separating them. Per germline, CDR1 LNHDA and CDR2 SQIVND (reference sequence). CDR3 bases: TGTGCCAGTAGGGCGAACAGGTACAATGAGCAGTTCTTC. Amino acid sequence: CASRANRYNEQFF.

This clone was seen many times. V usage is TRBV11-2 and J usage is TRBJ2-3; no clear D gene. The V end was cut by 4 bases, the J end by 2 bases, with 10 bases between. CDR3 size: 14 residues. The V gene's germline CDR1 is SGHAT and CDR2 FQNNGV. DNA of the CDR3: TGTGCCAGCAGCTATTTAGAGTTCACAGATACGCAGTATTTT. Amino acids: CASSYLEFTDTQYF.

J is TRBJ2-2 and V is TRBV27; TRBD1 matches 7 bases. In germline, CDR1 is MNHEY, CDR2 SMNVEV (reference sequence). Trimming at V came to 6 bases and at J to 2 bases, leaving 9 bases not matched to a gene. CDR3 size: 16 residues. CDR3 region: CASRGVGQTNTGELFF. In nucleotides, the CDR3 is TGTGCCAGCAGGGGGGTGGGACAGACTAACACCGGGGAGCTGTTTTTT.

This chain joins TRBV12-3 or TRBV12-4 and TRBJ2-5; weak D call: TRBD2 (5 bases). V was shortened by 8 bases and J by 4 bases, with 14 bases between the two germline ends. The CDR3 is made up of 13 amino acids. CDR3 coding DNA: TGTGCCAGCGCGGAGCTAGCTCGAGAGACCCAGTACTTC. It specifies CASAELARETQYF.

The chain recombines TRBV3-1 (or the pseudogene TRBV3-2) with TRBJ1-1; TRBD1 matches 9 bases. The CDR3 extends over 15 amino acids. V lost 4 bases, J lost 1 base, and 4 bases stayed unmatched. Germline lookup yields CDR1 LGHDT and CDR2 YNNKEL (reference sequence). DNA for the CDR3: TGTGCCAGCAGCCGCCCGGGACAGGGGAACACTGAAGCTTTCTTT. Protein: CASSRPGQGNTEAFF.

The V and J genes are TRBV7-9 and TRBJ2-2; 10 bases align to TRBD1. The CDR3 is made up of 16 amino acids. Per the germline V gene, CDR1 is SEHNR and CDR2 is FQNEAQ (reference sequence). V shed 5 bases, J shed 4 bases, and the junction held 7 bases outside the gene matches. The CDR3 loop reads CASSARDRGSTGELFF. DNA for the CDR3: TGTGCCAGCAGCGCCCGGGACAGGGGCAGCACCGGGGAGCTGTTTTTT.

This clone was seen a single time. J is TRBJ2-7 and V is TRBV30; 9 bases are shared with TRBD2. V lost 2 bases to trimming and J lost 0 bases; unmatched junction nucleotides: 11. There are 17 residues in the CDR3. CDR1 is GTSNPN, CDR2 SVGIG, per germline (reference sequence). Written as DNA, the CDR3 is TGTGCCTGGAGTCAACATCGGAAGCGGGGGGACTCCTACGAGCAGTACTTC. It specifies CAWSQHRKRGDSYEQYF.

The rearrangement uses TRBV18 and TRBJ2-1, with TRBD2 as a possible D gene (5 bases). The germline V gene encodes CDR1 KGHSH and CDR2 LQKENI. This CDR3 has 11 amino acids. V was cut by 3 bases and J by 8 bases, with 5 bases left in between. The CDR3 is CASSPGDEQFF. CDR3 bases: TGTGCCAGCTCACCCGGGGATGAGCAGTTCTTC.

The J gene is TRBJ2-2, the V gene TRBV5-1, with a weak D call TRBD1 (6 bases). This CDR3 has 14 residues. Germline V gene lookup returns CDR1 SGHRS and CDR2 YFSETQ. V was shortened by 4 bases and J by 7 bases, with 14 bases between the two germline ends. CDR3: CASSLRQADGELFF. CDR3 nucleotide sequence: TGCGCCAGCAGCCTTCGACAGGCTGACGGGGAGCTGTTTTTT. The whole variable domain, filled in from reference TRBV5-1 and TRBJ2-2, reads KAGVTQTPRYLIKTRGQQVTLSCSPISGHRSVSWYQQTPGQGLQFLFEYFSETQRNKGNFPGRFSGRQFSNSRSEMNVSTLELGDSALYLCASSLRQADGELFFGEGSRLTVL.

V usage is TRBV5-6 and J usage is TRBJ2-3, with 14 bases that match TRBD2. The CDR3 has 18 amino acids. V gave up 4 bases and J gave up 6 bases; unmatched junction bases: 13. In germline, CDR1 is SGHDT, CDR2 YYEEEE. CDR3 in amino acids: CASSPWTSGGPQRDTQYF. The CDR3 DNA reads as TGTGCCAGCAGCCCCTGGACTAGCGGGGGGCCGCAGAGGGATACGCAGTATTTT.

The chain employs TRBV7-2 and TRBJ2-7; TRBD1 is a possible D gene (5 bases). Germline CDR1 reads SGHTA; CDR2 reads FQGNSA. The CDR3 is made up of 14 amino acids. The V gene lost 1 base and the J gene lost 3 bases, with 10 bases spanning the gap. In DNA, the CDR3 is TGTGCCAGCAGCTTAGGTCAGGGCGTCTACGAGCAGTACTTC. Protein sequence: CASSLGQGVYEQYF. Full variable domain (remainder filled in from reference TRBV7-2 and TRBJ2-7): GAGVSQSPSNKVTEKGKDVELRCDPISGHTALYWYRQSLGQGLEFLIYFQGNSAPDKSGLPSDRFSAERTGGSVSTLTIQRTQQEDSAVYLCASSLGQGVYEQYFGPGTRLTVT.

This clone has a handful of counts. The rearrangement links TRBV6-6 to TRBJ2-7; 7 nucleotides match TRBD2. The CDR3 totals 15 residues. Germline V lookup: CDR1 MNHNY, CDR2 SVGAGI (reference sequence). J lost 6 bases, V lost 7 bases, and 15 bases had no gene match. CDR3 nucleotides: TGTGCCAGCACCCAACGCGTGGGAGGGAGGGTCGAGCAGTACTTC. The encoded protein is CASTQRVGGRVEQYF.

V usage is TRBV3-1 (or the pseudogene TRBV3-2) and J usage is TRBJ1-6; TRBD1 is a possible D gene (6 bases). V lost 1 base and J lost 10, with 11 bases in between. Looked up from germline, CDR1 is LGHDT and CDR2 is YNNKEL (reference sequence). There are 14 residues in the CDR3. CDR3 DNA sequence: TGTGCCAGCAGCCAAGGACAGGCTCAATCACCCCTCCACTTT. Protein: CASSQGQAQSPLHF.

This clone was observed a handful of times. The rearrangement joins TRBV2 to TRBJ1-5, with D perhaps matching TRBD1 (6 bases). The germline V and J ends were trimmed by 4 bases and 2 bases, with 15 bases remaining between them. The CDR3 spans 16 residues. CDR1 and CDR2 (germline): SNHLY, FYNNEI. CDR3: CASSGRGGYGNQPQHF. The DNA of the CDR3 is TGTGCCAGCAGTGGCCGTGGGGGCTACGGCAATCAGCCCCAGCATTTT.

This chain connects TRBV9 to TRBJ2-5; TRBD2 is a possible D gene (5 bases). CDR1 is SGDLS, CDR2 YYNGEE, per germline. The CDR3 is made up of 14 amino acids. Trimming removed 3 bases at V and 5 bases at J, with 14 bases between. DNA of the CDR3: TGTGCCAGCAGCGGGACTTCCTCGGGGGAGACCCAGTACTTC. It encodes CASSGTSSGETQYF.